These 6 T cell receptor beta chains share one sample of origin, sequenced in a study of identical twins (dated by TCRdb to 2016 to 2017). The receptor library was made with 5' RACE. Sequencer: Illumina HiSeq 2000. The raw public reads went through TCRdb reprocessing: fastp at Q25, MiXCR clone calling, in-frame beta chains kept. Entries are consolidated by CDR3 protein sequence, retaining the most common genes and DNA. The sample contains 500,000 or so distinct CDR3 sequences, roughly 21% of them found a single time. The ten largest account for 0.75% to 0.95% of the sample. These data also formed part of another study, on T cells expressing NK-cell markers.

Input material: CD4+ T cells sorted from blood. The receptors were sampled from a woman between 18 and 29 years old in good health.

The chain uses TRBV3-1 and TRBJ1-3, with D tentatively TRBD1 (6 bases). Germline loops: CDR1 LGHDT, CDR2 YNNKEL (reference sequence). CDR3 length equals 16 residues. Trimming removed 1 base at V and 1 base at J, with 11 bases between. Here the CDR3 reads CASSQALTGSGNTIYF. The DNA of the CDR3 is TGTGCCAGCAGCCAAGCACTAACAGGGTCTGGAAACACCATATATTTT.

This clonotype was detected a few times. The V call is TRBV6-1, the J call TRBJ1-1; D might be TRBD1 (6 bases). V lost 6 bases and J lost 3, with 17 bases in between. The CDR3 sequence is 15 residues long. The V gene's germline CDR1 is MNHNS and CDR2 SASEGT. The CDR3, as DNA: TGTGCCAGCAGAGCTAAGCTGGACAGTGACACTGAAGCTTTCTTT. This translates into CASRAKLDSDTEAFF.

There are a few counts of this clonotype. The gene calls are TRBV15 and TRBJ1-4; D gene ambiguous. The CDR3 spans 15 residues. V gave up 7 bases and J gave up 8 bases, with 20 bases separating them. Germline CDR1 is LNHNV and CDR2 is YYDKDF (reference sequence). In DNA, the CDR3 is TGTGCCACCAAGGAGGTGGGAAGGAAGAGGGAAAAACTGTTTTTT. Protein product: CATKEVGRKREKLFF.

This clonotype was observed a handful of times. CDR3 DNA: TGTGCCAGCAGCTCCTTCTTAGCGGGAGGGCGGAGCTCCTACGAGCAGTACTTC. Protein sequence: CASSSFLAGGRSSYEQYF. The genes are TRBV11-1 and TRBJ2-7, with 11 bases identical to TRBD2. This CDR3 spans 18 amino acids. The germline V gene has CDR1 SGHAT and CDR2 FQDESV (reference sequence). The V and J ends lost 4 bases and 0 bases, in that order; junction bases with no gene match: 11.

This clonotype appeared a few times. The V call is TRBV29-1, the J call TRBJ1-1; maybe TRBD1 (6 bases). V was pared by 5 bases and J by 2 bases, with 12 bases between. This CDR3 has 13 residues. The V gene's germline CDR1 is SQVTM and CDR2 ANQGSEA. The CDR3 reads CSVRGQINTEAFF. The CDR3 DNA sequence: TGCAGCGTTAGAGGACAGATAAACACTGAAGCTTTCTTT.

The V gene is TRBV29-1, the J gene TRBJ2-5, with TRBD1 matching 9 bases. V lost 7 bases, J lost 4 bases, and 16 bases stayed unmatched. This CDR3 has 16 residues. Germline V gene sequence: CDR1 SQVTM, CDR2 ANQGSEA. In nucleotides, the CDR3 is TGCAGCGCTGAGGGTTCGGGACAGGGAGTGCGAGAGACCCAGTACTTC. Protein product: CSAEGSGQGVRETQYF.